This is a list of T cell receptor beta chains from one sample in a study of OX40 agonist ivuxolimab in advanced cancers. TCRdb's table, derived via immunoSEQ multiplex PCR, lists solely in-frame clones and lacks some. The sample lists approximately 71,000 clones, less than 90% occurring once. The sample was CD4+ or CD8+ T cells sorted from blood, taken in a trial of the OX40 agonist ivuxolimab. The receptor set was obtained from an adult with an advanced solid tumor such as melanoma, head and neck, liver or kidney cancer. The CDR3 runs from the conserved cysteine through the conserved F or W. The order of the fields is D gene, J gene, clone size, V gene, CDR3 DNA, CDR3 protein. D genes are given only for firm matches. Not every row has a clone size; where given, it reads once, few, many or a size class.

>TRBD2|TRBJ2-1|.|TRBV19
TGTGCCAGTAGTTCACCTACGGGGGGAGTAACCTACAATGAGCAGTTCTTC
CASSSPTGGVTYNEQFF
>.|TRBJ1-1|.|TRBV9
TGTGCCAGCAGTGGCGTTTTGAACACTGAAGCTTTCTTT
CASSGVLNTEAFF
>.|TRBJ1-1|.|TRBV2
TGTGCCAGCCGGGGGGATTTAACTGAAGCTTTCTTT
CASRGDLTEAFF
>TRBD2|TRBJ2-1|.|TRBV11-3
TGTGCCAGCAGCTTAGGCAGGACTAGCGCGAATGAGCAGTTCTTC
CASSLGRTSANEQFF
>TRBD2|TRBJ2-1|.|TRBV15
TGTGCCACCAGCCTCCCGGGAGCGGGAGCCAGGGCTCATGAGCAGTTCTTC
CATSLPGAGARAHEQFF
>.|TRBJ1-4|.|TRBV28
TGTGCCAGCAGTTTTTCCGCAACTAATGAAAAACTGTTTTTT
CASSFSATNEKLFF
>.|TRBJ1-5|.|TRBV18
TGTGCCAGCTCACCACCGGATCAGCCCCAGCATTTT
CASSPPDQPQHF
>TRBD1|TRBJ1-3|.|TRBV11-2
TGTGCCAGCAGCCTGACAGGGGGAACTGGAAACACCATATATTTT
CASSLTGGTGNTIYF
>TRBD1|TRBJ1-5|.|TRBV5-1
TGCGCCAGCAGCTTGCACGGGACAGAATATCAGCCCCAGCATTTT
CASSLHGTEYQPQHF
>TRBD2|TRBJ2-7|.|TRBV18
TGTGCCAGCTCAACCAGGGCGAGCGGGGTTGCCTACGAGCAGTACTTC
CASSTRASGVAYEQYF
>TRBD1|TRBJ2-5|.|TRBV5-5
TGTGCCAGCAGCTTGGCCGCACAGGGGGTAGAGACCCAGTACTTC
CASSLAAQGVETQYF
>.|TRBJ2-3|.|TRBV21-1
TGTGCCAGCAGCAGAGGGGGGTTACTCACAGATACGCAGTATTTT
CASSRGGLLTDTQYF
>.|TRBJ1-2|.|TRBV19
TGTGCCAGTAGTCCCACGGACCGGAACTATGGCTACACCTTC
CASSPTDRNYGYTF
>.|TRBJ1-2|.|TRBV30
TGTGCCTGGAATCAGGGAAGGGTTCATGGCTACACCTTC
CAWNQGRVHGYTF
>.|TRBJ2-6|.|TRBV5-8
TGTGCCAGCAGCAGGAACTCTGGGGCCAACGTCCTGACTTTC
CASSRNSGANVLTF
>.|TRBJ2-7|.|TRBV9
TGTGCCAGCAGCGTAATGGGGGACACCGAGCAGTACTTC
CASSVMGDTEQYF
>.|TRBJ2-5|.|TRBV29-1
TGCAGCGTTGAAGACAGGGTAGGAGAGACCCAGTACTTC
CSVEDRVGETQYF
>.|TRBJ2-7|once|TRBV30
TGTGCCTGGAGTGTAAGGGGGGGGCGCAGCGGCTACGAGCAGTACTTC
CAWSVRGGRSGYEQYF
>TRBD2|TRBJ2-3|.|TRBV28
TGTGCCAGCAGCTCGATTAGCGGGGCCGGAGATACGCAGTATTTT
CASSSISGAGDTQYF
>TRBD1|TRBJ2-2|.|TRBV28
TGTGCCAGCAGTTTACTGGGACAGGGGGTAAGCGGGGAGCTGTTTTTT
CASSLLGQGVSGELFF
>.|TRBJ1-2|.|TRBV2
TGTGCCAGCAGAGCCCTCGTAAGCGATTATGGCTACACCTTC
CASRALVSDYGYTF
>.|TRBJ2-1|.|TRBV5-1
TGCGCCAGTCAACGGGACATTAACTACAATGAGCAGTTCTTC
CASQRDINYNEQFF
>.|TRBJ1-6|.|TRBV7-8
TGTGCCAGCAGCTTAGCTACCCGCCAGTGGACTTCACCCCTCCACTTT
CASSLATRQWTSPLHF
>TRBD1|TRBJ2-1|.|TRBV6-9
TGTGCCAGCAATGACCGAGACAGGGGCACGACCTACGCCTGCTCCTACAATGAGCAGTTCTTC
CASNDRDRGTTYACSYNEQFF
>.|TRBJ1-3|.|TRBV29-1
TGCAGCGTGGACAGTGATACTGGAAACACCATATATTTT
CSVDSDTGNTIYF
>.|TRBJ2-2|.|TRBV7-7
TGTGCTAGCAGCTTAAATGGCGGGGTGAACACCGGGGAGCTGTTTTTT
CASSLNGGVNTGELFF
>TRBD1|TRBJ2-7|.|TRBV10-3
TGTGCCATCAGTGTCCGGGACAGCTACGAGCAGTACTTC
CAISVRDSYEQYF
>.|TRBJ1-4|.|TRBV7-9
TGTGCCAGCAGCCTCCTACCGGGATCAACTAATGAAAAACTGTTTTTT
CASSLLPGSTNEKLFF
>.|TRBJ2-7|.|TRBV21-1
TGTGCCAGCAGCCCCAGGTCCCCAGCCTTCAGCTCCTACGAGCAGTACTTC
CASSPRSPAFSSYEQYF
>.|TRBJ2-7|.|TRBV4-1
TGCGCCAGCAGCCAAGATGACTGGACCTACGAGCAGTACTTC
CASSQDDWTYEQYF
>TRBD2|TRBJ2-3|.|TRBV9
TGTGCCAGCAGCGTAGGGGCTAGCGGGTACACAGATACGCAGTATTTT
CASSVGASGYTDTQYF
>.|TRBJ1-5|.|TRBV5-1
TGCGCCAGCAGCCTTTCCGGGGTAGGGGATCAGCCCCAGCATTTT
CASSLSGVGDQPQHF
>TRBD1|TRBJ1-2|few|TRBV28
TGTGCCAGCCGCGGGGACTCAGGGGACAGTCGCCTCCCCAACTATGGCTACACCTTC
CASRGDSGDSRLPNYGYTF
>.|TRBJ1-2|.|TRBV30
TGTGCCTGGAGTACCGGGGTAGACTATGGCTACACCTTC
CAWSTGVDYGYTF
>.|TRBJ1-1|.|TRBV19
TGTGCCAGTAGTATAAGACCGAACGCTGAAGCTTTCTTT
CASSIRPNAEAFF
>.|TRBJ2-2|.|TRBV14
TGTGCCAGCAGCCGACTTGGGACCCGTATCACCGGGGAGCTGTTTTTT
CASSRLGTRITGELFF
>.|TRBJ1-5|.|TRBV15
TGTGCCACCAGCTTTGAGAATGTTCAGCCCCAGCATTTT
CATSFENVQPQHF
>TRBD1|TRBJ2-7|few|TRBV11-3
TGTGCCAGCAGCTTATCCTGGGACAGCAGCTCCTACGAGCAGTACTTC
CASSLSWDSSSYEQYF
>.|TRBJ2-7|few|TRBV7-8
TGTGCCAGCAGCTTAGCGGGTAGGGGACGTGGATCCTACGAGCAGTACTTC
CASSLAGRGRGSYEQYF
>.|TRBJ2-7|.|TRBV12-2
TGTGCAAGTCGCCCATCGGACCCGGGGGCCACGGTGTACGAGCAGTACTTC
CASRPSDPGATVYEQYF
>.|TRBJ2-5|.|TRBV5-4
TGTGCCAGCAGCGAACAGACTCAAGAGACCCAGTACTTC
CASSEQTQETQYF
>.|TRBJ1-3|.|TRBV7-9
TGTGCCAGCAGCTTAGAAGCCCGAAACACCATATATTTT
CASSLEARNTIYF
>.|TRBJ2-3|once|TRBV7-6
TGTGCCAGCAGCTTAGCCTCCAGGGGCGTAGTCACAGATACGCAGTATTTT
CASSLASRGVVTDTQYF
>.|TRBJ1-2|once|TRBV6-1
TGTGCCAGCAAGCTATCAGGGGACGGCTATGGCTACACCTTC
CASKLSGDGYGYTF
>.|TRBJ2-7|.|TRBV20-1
TGCAGTGTAGACCACCGGACTATGCAGTACTTC
CSVDHRTMQYF
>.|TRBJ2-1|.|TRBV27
TGTGCCAGCAGTTTTAGGCAGGGCTTGAGAGACTCCTACAATGAGCAGTTCTTC
CASSFRQGLRDSYNEQFF
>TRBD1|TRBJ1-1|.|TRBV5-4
TGTGCCAGCAGCCCAGGACAGGGAAGAGGGGGCACTGAAGCTTTCTTT
CASSPGQGRGGTEAFF
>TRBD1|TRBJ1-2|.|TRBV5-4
TGTGCCAGCAGCTCCACGGGACAGTCCTATGGCTACACCTTC
CASSSTGQSYGYTF
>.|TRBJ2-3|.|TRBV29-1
TGCAGCGTTGAAGATGTTGGGGGTGGATCAGCAGATACGCAGTATTTT
CSVEDVGGGSADTQYF
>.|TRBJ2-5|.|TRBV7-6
TGTGCCAGCAGCCTAGCCGAGATCCGAGGGACCCAGTACTTC
CASSLAEIRGTQYF
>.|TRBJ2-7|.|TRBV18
TGTGCCAGCTCGGGTAGTACCACGAGCTCCTACGAGCAGTACTTC
CASSGSTTSSYEQYF
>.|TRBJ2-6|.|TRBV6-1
TGTGCCAGCAGTGAAGCTACCTGGGGCTCTGGGGCCAACGTCCTGACTTTC
CASSEATWGSGANVLTF
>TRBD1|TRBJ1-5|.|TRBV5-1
TGCGCCAGCAGCCCGGGGGATGACAGGGTTCAGCCCCAGCATTTT
CASSPGDDRVQPQHF